This TCR beta chain was recorded in a study of persistence of HIV-infected CD4 T cells. Sequencing used immunoSEQ version 4 in survey mode. Repertoires were generated with immunoSEQ multiplex PCR, while TCRdb's copy carries only in-frame clones and drops some. The sample holds some 45,000 clones; approximately 90% are singletons and the top ten take about 0.46%. On this clone: Its target is unknown. Other DNA sequences from this sample encode an identical CDR3 as well.

Anti-CD3/anti-CD28 beads served as a nonspecific positive control stimulus. CD4+ T cells upregulating both CD40 ligand and CD69 were sorted as responding cells. Donors had CD4+ T cell counts above 400 cells/uL and were CMV-seropositive. Study-level points and caveats: Antigen-responding cells were enriched for degenerate expanded CDR3beta sequences. Within sorted populations, more oligoclonal TCRs accompanied more oligoclonal proviruses.

Germline CDR1 SGHNT, CDR2 YYREEE (reference sequence). CDR3 length equals 14 residues. Germline trimming cut 4 bases from V and 6 bases from J; bases unmatched to any gene: 5. The sample consisted of CD4+ T cells sorted from PBMCs after roughly 17-hour stimulation, taken from a patient who received antiretroviral therapy. The TCR comes from an adult woman with HIV who was CMV-seropositive. The rearrangement joins TRBV5-4 to TRBJ1-2; 11 bases are shared with TRBD1. CDR3 nucleotides: TGTGCCAGCAGCCGGGACAGGGGGGAAGATGGCTACACCTTC. Its translation is CASSRDRGEDGYTF.